Following are 22 T cell receptor beta chains from one sample sequenced in a study of shared clonotypes between healthy human individuals. Data came from immunoSEQ multiplex PCR; TCRdb stores just in-frame clones and leaves some out. This sample has 700,000 or so clones; around 72% occur once, and the top ten carry 1.8%. Sequencing was done on a sample of memory CD4+ T cells sorted from blood. As to subset: CD45RA-negative fraction. The source of these receptors is a woman between 25 and 40 years old in good health.

This clone was observed a few times. Other DNA sequences from this sample encode an identical CDR3 as well. The J gene is TRBJ2-2, the V gene TRBV27, with D uncertain. Germline CDR1 reads MNHEY; CDR2 reads SMNVEV (reference sequence). The CDR3 runs to 12 residues. Trimming took off 5 bases at V and 4 bases at J, with 5 bases between the two ends. Written as DNA, the CDR3 is TGTGCCAGCAGTCCTCTCACCGGGGAGCTGTTTTTT. Translated, it gives CASSPLTGELFF.

The rearrangement joins TRBV29-1 to TRBJ1-2; TRBD1 might be the D (6 bases). V lost 1 base and J 8 bases, leaving 17 bases between the germline ends. Germline V gene lookup returns CDR1 SQVTM and CDR2 ANQGSEA. The CDR3 is 14 amino acids. The CDR3 sequence is CSVEGTGRAKGYTF. The CDR3 coding sequence is TGCAGCGTTGAAGGCACAGGGCGTGCTAAGGGCTACACCTTC.

This clone has only one observation. V and J are TRBV5-1 and TRBJ2-1, with a weak D call TRBD1 (5 bases). CDR1 SGHRS and CDR2 YFSETQ come from the germline V gene. V was shortened by 0 bases and J by 8 bases, with 15 bases between the two germline ends. The CDR3 runs 15 residues. In DNA, the CDR3 is TGCGCCAGCAGCTTGGCTGCCCCCGGCAGGGATGAGCAGTTCTTC. It specifies CASSLAAPGRDEQFF.

The rearrangement links TRBV19 to TRBJ1-4; D is uncertain. With 6 bases removed from V and 8 bases from J, the gap between germline ends came to 13 bases. This CDR3 contains 13 residues. Germline loops: CDR1 LNHDA, CDR2 SQIVND (reference sequence). In DNA form, the CDR3 reads TGTGCCAGTAGCAACCCCCAGAAGGAAAAACTGTTTTTT. Its translation: CASSNPQKEKLFF.

The genes are TRBV11-3 and TRBJ2-5; 9 bases match TRBD2. With V trimmed by 3 bases and J by 3 bases, 2 bases remained unmatched. The CDR3 loop spans 14 amino acids. The germline gives CDR1 SGHNT, CDR2 YENEEA. CDR3: CASSFSGREETQYF. Written as DNA, the CDR3 is TGTGCCAGCAGCTTTAGCGGGAGAGAAGAGACCCAGTACTTC.

This clone was counted at least ten times. This chain joins TRBV4-2 and TRBJ1-4; 7 positions agree with TRBD1. Germline V lookup: CDR1 LGHNA, CDR2 YNFKEQ. Trimming at V came to 0 bases and at J to 6 bases, leaving 16 bases not matched to a gene. The CDR3 totals 19 residues. CDR3 coding DNA: TGTGCCAGCAGCCAAGAAGCGATGGGGAGGGGGCGTGTCGATGAAAAACTGTTTTTT. Its protein is CASSQEAMGRGRVDEKLFF.

The genes are TRBV6-6 and TRBJ1-2; D call uncertain. The V end was cut by 6 bases, the J end by 2 bases, with 13 bases between. CDR3 length: 14 residues. Germline V lookup: CDR1 MNHNY, CDR2 SVGAGI (reference sequence). CDR3 sequence (DNA): TGTGCCAGCAGCGCCGAGTGGTTAAACTATGGCTACACCTTC. This gives the protein CASSAEWLNYGYTF.

Many counts were recorded for this clone. This sequence joins TRBV5-4 and TRBJ2-4, with D perhaps matching TRBD1 (7 bases). Germline loops: CDR1 SGHNT, CDR2 YYREEE (reference sequence). The CDR3 is 16 residues long. V was trimmed by 0 bases and J by 1 base, leaving 11 bases between them. CDR3 loop: CASSLAGGGAKNIQYF. The CDR3 nucleotides are TGTGCCAGCAGCTTGGCCGGAGGGGGCGCCAAAAACATTCAGTACTTC.

V is TRBV10-3 and J is TRBJ1-1; no reliable D call. Germline V gene sequence: CDR1 ENHRY, CDR2 SYGVKD. The length of the CDR3 is 14 residues. Trimming left V 3 bases short and J 0 bases short, with 8 bases between. This CDR3 is CAISDEPLNTEAFF. As DNA, the CDR3 is TGTGCCATCAGTGATGAACCCTTGAACACTGAAGCTTTCTTT.

In its sample, this clone was seen many times. This chain connects TRBV5-4 to TRBJ1-1; D unclear. Germline loops: CDR1 SGHNT, CDR2 YYREEE (reference sequence). This CDR3 has 14 residues. Deletions cut 0 bases from V and 2 bases from J, with 8 bases between. The DNA of the CDR3 is TGTGCCAGCAGCTTGGCCGGGTTCAACACTGAAGCTTTCTTT. Encoded protein: CASSLAGFNTEAFF.

A remark on this clone: One end of the junction is discordant with germline, which a read error may explain. The chain carries TRBV6-1 and TRBJ1-4; TRBD1 is a possible D gene (6 bases). CDR1 and CDR2 from the germline V gene are MNHNS and SASEGT. The CDR3 length is 15 residues. The CDR3 region is CVSSTWRGLGEKLFF. In DNA, the CDR3 is TGTGTCAGCAGCACCTGGAGGGGGTTAGGCGAAAAACTGTTTTTT.

Turning to this clone: The sample has other DNA sequences that encode this CDR3 too. The chain employs TRBV27 and TRBJ2-7; TRBD1 might be the D (6 bases). The V gene's germline CDR1 is MNHEY and CDR2 SMNVEV (reference sequence). The CDR3 is made up of 14 amino acids. V lost 0 bases and J 4 bases, leaving 10 bases between the germline ends. CDR3 loop: CASSLSYRDYEQYF. The CDR3 bases are TGTGCCAGCAGTTTATCTTACAGGGATTACGAGCAGTACTTC.

V usage is TRBV7-8 and J usage is TRBJ1-5, with TRBD1 matching over 7 bases. Germline values: CDR1 SGHVS, CDR2 FQNEAQ. This CDR3 contains 16 residues. The trim removed 4 bases at V and 4 bases at J, leaving 10 bases unmatched. The CDR3 sequence is CASSSEHRGGNQPQHF. As DNA, the CDR3 is TGTGCCAGCAGCTCAGAACACAGGGGAGGAAATCAGCCCCAGCATTTT.

This rearrangement joins TRBV2 to TRBJ2-1; TRBD1 matches 8 bases. With V trimmed by 3 bases and J by 5 bases, 3 bases remained unmatched. Germline CDR1 and CDR2: SNHLY and FYNNEI. The CDR3 is 14 amino acids. The CDR3 here is CASSDRDRHNEQFF. The CDR3 nucleotides read TGTGCCAGCAGTGACCGGGACAGGCACAATGAGCAGTTCTTC.

The genes are TRBV4-2 and TRBJ1-5; D unresolved. The V gene's germline CDR1 is LGHNA and CDR2 YNFKEQ. The length of the CDR3 is 14 residues. V lost 0 bases to trimming and J lost 11 bases, with 14 bases between them. The CDR3 is CASSQDQETMAQHF. In DNA form, the CDR3 reads TGTGCCAGCAGCCAAGATCAAGAAACCATGGCCCAGCATTTT.

The chain couples TRBV7-6 to TRBJ2-7; D is unclear. This CDR3 has 12 residues. Germline CDR1 and CDR2: SGHVS and FNYEAQ. V lost 3 bases, J lost 7 bases, and 10 bases lay in between. Here the CDR3 reads CASSFDNGEQYF. In nucleotides, the CDR3 is TGTGCCAGCAGCTTTGATAACGGGGAGCAGTACTTC. The full variable domain, with the rest looked up from reference TRBV7-6 and TRBJ2-7, is GAGVSQSPRYKVTKRGQDVALRCDPISGHVSLYWYRQALGQGPEFLTYFNYEAQQDKSGLPNDRFSAERPEGSISTLTIQRTEQRDSAMYRCASSFDNGEQYFGPGTRLTVT.

The chain has TRBV11-2 and TRBJ1-3; TRBD1 matches 9 bases. The germline CDR1 and CDR2 sequences are SGHAT and FQNNGV. This CDR3 contains 15 residues. The V segment lost 0 bases and the J segment 4 bases; nucleotides outside the gene matches: 1. CDR3 DNA sequence: TGTGCCAGCAGCTTAGAAGGGACAGGGGGAAACACCATATATTTT. Translated: CASSLEGTGGNTIYF.

CDR3 in amino acids: CASSYTRSVGGELFF. The CDR3 coding sequence is TGTGCCAGCAGCTACACTAGATCGGTTGGCGGGGAGCTGTTTTTT. J is TRBJ2-2 and V is TRBV11-1; the D gene is possibly TRBD2 (5 bases). Germline-derived CDR1 and CDR2 are SGHAT and FQDESV (reference sequence). V dropped 4 bases and J dropped 7 bases, with 16 bases sitting between them. The CDR3 has 15 amino acids. The whole variable domain, filled in from reference TRBV11-1 and TRBJ2-2, reads EAEVAQSPRYKITEKSQAVAFWCDPISGHATLYWYRQILGQGPELLVQFQDESVVDDSQLPKDRFSAERLKGVDSTLKIQPAELGDSAMYLCASSYTRSVGGELFFGEGSRLTVL.

This clone was recorded a few times. This chain connects TRBV18 to TRBJ2-5; D is unresolved. In germline, CDR1 is KGHSH, CDR2 LQKENI. V dropped 2 bases and J dropped 3 bases, with 13 bases sitting between them. CDR3 length equals 15 residues. CDR3 sequence (DNA): TGTGCCAGCTCACCAGCGGTGGCCTCCAAAGAGACCCAGTACTTC. Its translation is CASSPAVASKETQYF. Full variable domain (remainder filled in from reference TRBV18 and TRBJ2-5): NAGVMQNPRHLVRRRGQEARLRCSPMKGHSHVYWYRQLPEEGLKFMVYLQKENIIDESGMPKERFSAEFPKEGPSILRIQQVVRGDSAAYFCASSPAVASKETQYFGPGTRLLVL.

This chain links TRBV4-2 with TRBJ1-4, with 8 nucleotides matching TRBD1. The CDR3 length is 15 residues. From germline, CDR1 is LGHNA and CDR2 YNFKEQ. Unmatched junction bases numbered 11, after V lost 6 bases and J lost 8 bases. DNA for the CDR3: TGTGCCAGCAGAGAACAGGGGGGCTCTCCCGAAAAACTGTTTTTT. It yields the protein CASREQGGSPEKLFF.

This clone was recorded many times. V gene TRBV5-1 combines with J gene TRBJ2-7; TRBD1 aligns across 7 bases. CDR3 length equals 15 residues. Losses at the gene ends were 0 bases for V and 3 bases for J; bases not matched to a gene: 6. The V gene's germline CDR1 is SGHRS and CDR2 YFSETQ. CDR3 in DNA: TGCGCCAGCAGCTTGGGAGGGGGCGATGGCTACGAGCAGTACTTC. This encodes CASSLGGGDGYEQYF.

This clone showed up just a few times. The V and J genes are TRBV30 and TRBJ2-7, with 7 bases aligning to TRBD2. CDR1 and CDR2 (germline): GTSNPN, SVGIG (reference sequence). With 4 bases clipped from V and 4 bases from J, the junction kept 4 bases outside the gene matches. The CDR3 is 12 amino acids. DNA for the CDR3: TGTGCCTGGACCCTCGGGGGGTACGAGCAGTACTTC. Amino acids: CAWTLGGYEQYF.